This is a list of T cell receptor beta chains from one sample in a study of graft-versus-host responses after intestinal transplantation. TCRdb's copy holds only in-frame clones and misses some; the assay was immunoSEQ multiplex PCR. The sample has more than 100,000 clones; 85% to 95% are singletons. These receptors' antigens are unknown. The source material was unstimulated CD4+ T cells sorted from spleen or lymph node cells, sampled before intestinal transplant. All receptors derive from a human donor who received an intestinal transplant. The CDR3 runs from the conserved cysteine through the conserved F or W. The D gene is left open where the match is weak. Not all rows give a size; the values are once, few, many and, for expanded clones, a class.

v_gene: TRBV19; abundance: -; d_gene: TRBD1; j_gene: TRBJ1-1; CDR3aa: CASSPRGRNAKRNTEAFF; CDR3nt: TGTGCCAGTAGTCCCAGGGGGCGGAACGCTAAAAGGAACACTGAAGCTTTCTTT
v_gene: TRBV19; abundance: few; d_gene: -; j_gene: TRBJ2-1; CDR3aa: CASSARRRDEQFF; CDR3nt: TGTGCCAGTAGTGCGAGGAGGCGGGATGAGCAGTTCTTC
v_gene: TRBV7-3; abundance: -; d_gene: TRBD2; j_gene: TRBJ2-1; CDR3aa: CASSLTSLAGGPIKQFF; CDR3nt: TGTGCCAGCAGCTTAACCTCACTAGCGGGAGGGCCAATTAAGCAGTTCTTC
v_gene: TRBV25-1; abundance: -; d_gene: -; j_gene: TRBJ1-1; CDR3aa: CASLRDLGTEAFF; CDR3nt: TGTGCCAGCCTGAGGGACCTGGGGACTGAAGCTTTCTTT
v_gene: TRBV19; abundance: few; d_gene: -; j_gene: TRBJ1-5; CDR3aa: CASSLPGRAQPQHF; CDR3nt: TGTGCCAGTAGTCTACCGGGAAGAGCACAGCCCCAGCATTTT
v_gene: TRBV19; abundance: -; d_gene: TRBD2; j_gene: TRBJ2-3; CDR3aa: CASSRGLAGADTQYF; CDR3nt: TGTGCCAGTAGCCGAGGGCTAGCGGGAGCAGATACGCAGTATTTT
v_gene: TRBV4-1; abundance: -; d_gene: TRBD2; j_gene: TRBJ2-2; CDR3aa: CASSQDGTRITGELFF; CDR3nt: TGCGCCAGCAGCCAAGACGGGACTAGAATCACCGGGGAGCTGTTTTTT
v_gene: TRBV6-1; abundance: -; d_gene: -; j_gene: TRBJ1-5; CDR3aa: CASSNQGNQPQHF; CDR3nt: TGTGCCAGCAGTAACCAGGGGAATCAGCCCCAGCATTTT
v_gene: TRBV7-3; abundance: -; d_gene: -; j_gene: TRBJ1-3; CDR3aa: CASSLQGGGNTIYF; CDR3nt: TGTGCCAGCAGCCTCCAGGGAGGTGGAAACACCATATATTTT
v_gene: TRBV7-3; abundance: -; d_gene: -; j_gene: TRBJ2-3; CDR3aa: CASSEGGPAAVGADTQYF; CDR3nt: TGTGCCAGCAGCGAGGGGGGCCCCGCGGCTGTGGGCGCAGATACGCAGTATTTT
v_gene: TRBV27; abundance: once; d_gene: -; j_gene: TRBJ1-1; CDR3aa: CASGPRAEAFF; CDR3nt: TGTGCCAGCGGTCCCCGGGCAGAAGCTTTCTTT
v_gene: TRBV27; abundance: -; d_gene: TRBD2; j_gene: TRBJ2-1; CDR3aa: CASSFTASGRGEQFF; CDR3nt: TGTGCCAGCAGTTTTACGGCTAGCGGGAGGGGGGAGCAGTTCTTC
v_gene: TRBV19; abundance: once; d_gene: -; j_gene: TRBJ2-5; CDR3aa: CASSILPRPTGYQETQYF; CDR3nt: TGTGCCAGTAGTATTTTGCCCCGACCTACCGGGTACCAAGAGACCCAGTACTTC
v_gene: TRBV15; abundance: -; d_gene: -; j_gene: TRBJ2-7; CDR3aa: CATSRDLETYEQYF; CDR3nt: TGTGCCACCAGCAGAGATCTCGAGACCTACGAGCAGTACTTC
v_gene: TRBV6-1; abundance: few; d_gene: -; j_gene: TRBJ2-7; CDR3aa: CASSEDRFSYEQYF; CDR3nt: TGTGCCAGCAGTGAAGACAGGTTCTCCTACGAGCAGTACTTC
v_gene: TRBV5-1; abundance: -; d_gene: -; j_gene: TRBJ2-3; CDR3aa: CASSSNTIASTDTQYF; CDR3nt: TGCGCCAGCAGCTCCAACACCATCGCTAGCACAGATACGCAGTATTTT
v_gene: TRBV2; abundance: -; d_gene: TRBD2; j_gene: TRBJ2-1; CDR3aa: CASSKTSGSVNEQFF; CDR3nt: TGTGCCAGCAGTAAGACTAGCGGGAGTGTCAATGAGCAGTTCTTC
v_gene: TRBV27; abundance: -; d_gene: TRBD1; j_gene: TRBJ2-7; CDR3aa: CASRRDSSYEQYF; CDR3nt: TGTGCCAGCAGAAGGGACAGCTCCTACGAGCAGTACTTC
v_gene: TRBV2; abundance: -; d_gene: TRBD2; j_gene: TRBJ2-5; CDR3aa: CASKLAGETQYF; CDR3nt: TGTGCCAGCAAACTAGCGGGAGAGACCCAGTACTTC
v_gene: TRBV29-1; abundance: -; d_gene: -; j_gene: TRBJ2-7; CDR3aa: CSVAVGTYEQYF; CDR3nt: TGCAGCGTTGCGGTGGGAACCTACGAGCAGTACTTC
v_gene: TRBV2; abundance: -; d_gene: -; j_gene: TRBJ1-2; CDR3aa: CASSEGSLYGYTF; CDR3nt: TGTGCCAGCAGTGAAGGCAGTCTCTATGGCTACACCTTC
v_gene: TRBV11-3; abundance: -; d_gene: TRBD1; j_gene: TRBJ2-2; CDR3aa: CASSLSRGTGGLVGELFF; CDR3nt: TGTGCCAGCAGCTTATCACGCGGGACAGGGGGCTTGGTCGGGGAGCTGTTTTTT
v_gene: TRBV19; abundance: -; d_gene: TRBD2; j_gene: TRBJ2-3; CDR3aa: CASRNLPGLAGVGDTQYF; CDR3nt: TGTGCCAGTAGGAACTTACCGGGACTAGCGGGAGTAGGAGATACGCAGTATTTT
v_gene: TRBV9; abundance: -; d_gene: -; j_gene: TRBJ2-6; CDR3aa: CASSVGPQVGAGANVLTF; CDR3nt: TGTGCCAGCAGCGTAGGTCCCCAAGTTGGAGCTGGGGCCAACGTCCTGACTTTC
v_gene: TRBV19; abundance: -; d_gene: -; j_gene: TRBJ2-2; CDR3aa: CATVGRHKGLPGELFF; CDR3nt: TGTGCCACCGTAGGACGCCATAAAGGCCTCCCCGGGGAGCTGTTTTTT
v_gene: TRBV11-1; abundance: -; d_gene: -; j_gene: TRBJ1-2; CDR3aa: CASSRTGWYGYTF; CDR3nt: TGTGCCAGCAGCCGCACAGGGTGGTATGGCTACACCTTC
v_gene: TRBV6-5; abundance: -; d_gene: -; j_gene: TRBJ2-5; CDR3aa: CASSRGARETQYF; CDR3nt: TGTGCCAGCAGTCGCGGGGCTCGAGAGACCCAGTACTTC
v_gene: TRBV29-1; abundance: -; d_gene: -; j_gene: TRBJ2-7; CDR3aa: CSVGSGDEQYF; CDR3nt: TGCAGCGTCGGGAGCGGAGACGAGCAGTACTTC
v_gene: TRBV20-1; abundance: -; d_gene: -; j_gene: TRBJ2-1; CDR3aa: CSASTYNEQFF; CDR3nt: TGCAGTGCTTCGACCTACAATGAGCAGTTCTTC
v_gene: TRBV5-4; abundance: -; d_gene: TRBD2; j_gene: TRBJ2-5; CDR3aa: CASSLAVGSGMETQYF; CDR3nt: TGTGCCAGCAGCTTGGCCGTCGGTAGCGGGATGGAGACCCAGTACTTC
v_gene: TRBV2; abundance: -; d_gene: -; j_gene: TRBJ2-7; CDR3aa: CASILPQGTYEQYF; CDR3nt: TGTGCCAGCATCCTCCCACAGGGCACCTACGAGCAGTACTTC
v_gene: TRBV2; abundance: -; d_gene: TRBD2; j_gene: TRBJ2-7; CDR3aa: CASSVQLAGGPHNF; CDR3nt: TGTGCCAGCAGTGTTCAACTAGCGGGAGGACCACATAACTTC
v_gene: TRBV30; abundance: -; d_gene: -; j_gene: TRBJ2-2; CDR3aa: CAWRLLGSLSSGELFF; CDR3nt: TGTGCCTGGAGACTACTCGGGTCTCTTTCGTCCGGGGAGCTGTTTTTT
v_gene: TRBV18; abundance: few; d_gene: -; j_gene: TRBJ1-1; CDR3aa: CASSPMMGQLGGTEAFF; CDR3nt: TGTGCCAGCTCCCCCATGATGGGTCAGCTCGGGGGCACTGAAGCTTTCTTT
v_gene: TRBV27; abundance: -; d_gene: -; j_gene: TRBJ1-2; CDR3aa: CASSLKGYTF; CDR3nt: TGTGCCAGCAGTTTAAAAGGCTACACCTTC
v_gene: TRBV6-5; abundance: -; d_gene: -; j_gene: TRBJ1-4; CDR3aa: CASYAAAAGEKLFF; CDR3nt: TGTGCCAGCTACGCGGCTGCAGCTGGGGAAAAACTGTTTTTT
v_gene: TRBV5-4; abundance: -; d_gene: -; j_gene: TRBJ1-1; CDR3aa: CASSSYRNTEAFF; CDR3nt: TGTGCCAGCAGCTCCTACAGGAACACTGAAGCTTTCTTT
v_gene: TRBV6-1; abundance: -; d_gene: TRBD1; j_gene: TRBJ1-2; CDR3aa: CASRRDRGGGYTF; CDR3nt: TGTGCCAGCAGGAGAGACAGGGGAGGAGGCTACACCTTC
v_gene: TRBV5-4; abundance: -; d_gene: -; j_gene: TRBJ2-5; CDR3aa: CASSLGGSSGETQYF; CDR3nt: TGTGCCAGCAGCTTGGGGGGATCATCGGGGGAGACCCAGTACTTC
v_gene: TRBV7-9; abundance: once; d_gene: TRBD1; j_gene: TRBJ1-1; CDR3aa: CASSLADTGGRNTEAFF; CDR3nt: TGTGCCAGCAGCTTAGCCGATACAGGGGGTCGAAACACTGAAGCTTTCTTT
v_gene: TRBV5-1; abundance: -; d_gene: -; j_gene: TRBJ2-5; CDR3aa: CASSYQRYQETQYF; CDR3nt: TGCGCCAGCAGCTACCAGCGGTACCAAGAGACCCAGTACTTC
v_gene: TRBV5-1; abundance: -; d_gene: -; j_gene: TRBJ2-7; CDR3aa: CASSRGFSYEQYF; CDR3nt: TGCGCCAGCTCCCGTGGTTTCTCCTACGAGCAGTACTTC
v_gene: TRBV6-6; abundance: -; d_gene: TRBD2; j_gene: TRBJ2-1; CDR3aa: CASNPYPGLADNEQFF; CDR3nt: TGTGCCAGCAACCCTTACCCGGGACTAGCGGACAATGAGCAGTTCTTC
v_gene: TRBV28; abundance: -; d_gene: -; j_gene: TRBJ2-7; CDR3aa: CASSSGRYEQYF; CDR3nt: TGTGCCAGCAGTTCAGGGAGGTACGAGCAGTACTTC
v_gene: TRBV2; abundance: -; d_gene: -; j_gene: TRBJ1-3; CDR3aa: CASSERSRTGNTIYF; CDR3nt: TGTGCCAGCAGTGAAAGGTCACGCACTGGAAACACCATATATTTT